The following is a TCR beta chain sequence with its context. The antigen is not known. These data originate in a study of shared clonotypes between healthy human individuals. The data were produced by immunoSEQ multiplex PCR, yet TCRdb's version contains in-frame clones alone and is incomplete. Of around 2,000,000 clones listed, roughly 94% are singletons. The CDR3 is 12 residues long. Trimming pared 4 bases from V and 4 bases from J, leaving 10 bases between. Germline CDR1 is SQVTM and CDR2 is ANQGSEA. Study donors comprised healthy, HIV-negative adults devoid of recent acute infection or vaccination. Study results and limitations: Naive subsets tended to show greater estimated richness than memory subsets.

The chain carries TRBV29-1 and TRBJ1-2; D is unclear. The sample taken for sequencing was naive CD4+ T cells sorted from blood. The subset was: CD45RA+ positively selected. This sequence was found in a man between 18 and 29 years old in good health. CDR3 sequence: CSVGAILYGYTF. For the CDR3, the DNA is TGCAGCGTTGGGGCCATACTCTATGGCTACACCTTC.